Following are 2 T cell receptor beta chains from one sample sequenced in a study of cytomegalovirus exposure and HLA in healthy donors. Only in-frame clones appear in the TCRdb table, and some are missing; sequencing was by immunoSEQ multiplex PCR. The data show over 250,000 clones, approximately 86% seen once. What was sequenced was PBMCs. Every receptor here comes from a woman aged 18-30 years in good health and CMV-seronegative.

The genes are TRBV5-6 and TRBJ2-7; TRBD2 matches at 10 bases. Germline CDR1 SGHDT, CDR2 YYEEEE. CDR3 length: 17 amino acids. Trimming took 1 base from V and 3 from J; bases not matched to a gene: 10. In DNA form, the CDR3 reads TGTGCCAGCAGCTTGCGGCTAGCGGGGGCCTCGATCTACGAGCAGTACTTC. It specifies CASSLRLAGASIYEQYF.

CDR3 bases: TGTGCCAGCAGCCAATACAGGGGTAGCAATCAGCCCCAGCATTTT. Translating gives CASSQYRGSNQPQHF. The gene calls are TRBV6-6 and TRBJ1-5; the match to TRBD1 covers 7 bases. Trimming removed 6 bases from V and 0 bases from J; junction bases left unmatched: 5. The CDR3 runs 15 residues. Germline lookup yields CDR1 MNHNY and CDR2 SVGAGI (reference sequence).